This T cell receptor beta chain appears in the sequencing data of a study of cytomegalovirus exposure and HLA in healthy donors. Study-wide points: Overall, about 160 TCR beta chains were annotated as cytomegalovirus-associated. The dataset shows that most TCR sequences were rare, while some public TCRs occurred in many donors. Both high specificity and high sensitivity reportedly marked the classifier's diagnosis of cytomegalovirus status.

Generated by immunoSEQ multiplex PCR, the TCRdb table keeps only in-frame clones and is missing some. Altogether 95,000 to 120,000 clones are present, around 85% being singletons, with the ten largest covering around 3%. With regard to this clone: The antigen remains undetermined.

The CDR3 consists of 15 residues. With 0 bases removed from V and 2 bases from J, the gap between germline ends came to 8 bases. CDR1 LNHNV and CDR2 YYDKDF come from the germline V gene (reference sequence). The 120-subject validation cohort, separate from the roughly 700-subject first cohort, included the donors. The source of this sequence is a woman in her late teens or twenties in good health and CMV-seronegative. The material sequenced was PBMCs. The rearrangement joins TRBV15 to TRBJ1-3; the D is unclear. CDR3 protein: CATSRDFGAGNTIYF. In DNA form, the CDR3 reads TGTGCCACCAGCAGAGATTTTGGAGCTGGAAACACCATATATTTT.